This T cell receptor (beta chain) was identified during a study of control samples from healthy donors and cancer patients. Repertoires were generated with immunoSEQ multiplex PCR, while TCRdb's copy carries only in-frame clones and drops some. Counted here are approximately 120,000 clones, about 88% occurring once; the ten biggest clones make up 1.5% to 2%. CDR3 size: 14 residues. Trimming cost V 1 base and J 6 bases; bases outside gene matches: 6. CDR1 and CDR2 from the germline V gene are LGHNT and FRNRAP. The chain carries TRBV12-5 and TRBJ2-7, with 7 bases lining up with TRBD1. The sample comprised blood. The TCR sequence derives from a young man in good health. CDR3: CASGLGQGVAEQYF. DNA of the CDR3: TGTGCTAGTGGTTTGGGCCAGGGGGTCGCCGAGCAGTACTTC. The variable domain in full, with the rest retrieved from reference TRBV12-5 and TRBJ2-7, is DARVTQTPRHKVTEMGQEVTMRCQPILGHNTVFWYRQTMMQGLELLAYFRNRAPLDDSGMPKDRFSAEMPDATLATLKIQPSEPRDSAVYFCASGLGQGVAEQYFGPGTRLTVT.